The clone carrying this TCR beta chain showed up just once. The antigen remains undetermined. Profiled with immunoSEQ multiplex PCR; TCRdb holds only in-frame clones, not every one. In the table there are approximately 12,000 clones, about 86% of which are singletons. This sample was taken from a study of radiotherapy plus CTLA-4 blockade in lung cancer. Study summary: Objective responses were documented in about 20% of patients, with disease control in around 30%.

CDR1 is SGHTA, CDR2 FQGNSA, per germline. The CDR3 extends over 15 amino acids. Trimming removed 4 bases at V and 2 bases at J, with 12 bases between. Study findings and constraints: Response was reportedly best predicted by early blood T cell clone dynamics, with interferon-beta.

The chain uses TRBV7-2 and TRBJ1-3, with D possibly matching TRBD1 (5 bases). The sequencing used peripheral blood, collected from a patient treated with radiotherapy plus ipilimumab. This clonotype originated in a human donor with non-small cell lung cancer that progressed on radiotherapy plus ipilimumab. CDR3 residues: CASSSRLGAGNTIYF. CDR3 coding DNA: TGTGCCAGCAGCTCGAGACTGGGGGCTGGAAACACCATATATTTT.